The sample holds many counts of the clone carrying this TCR beta chain. Its antigen is not known. V was cut by 4 bases and J by 2 bases, with 16 bases left in between. This CDR3 contains 15 residues. Germline V CDR1 and CDR2: GTSNPN, SVGIG (reference sequence). This sample is drawn from a study of early T cells in non-severe SARS-CoV-2 infection. Study details: The sequenced material was bulk RNA from unsorted whole blood, and its chains were unpaired. Study results and caveats: Matching results from VDJdb favored anti-spike CD8 responses, leaving private and CD4 specificities undetected.

Individual cDNA molecules carried attached unique molecular identifiers. Via MiXCR, TCRdb re-called the 5' RACE reads, giving one row per CDR3 protein. The profile shows roughly 49,000 distinct CDR3 sequences, roughly 4% of them singletons. The TCR was taken from an adult who was a healthcare worker with PCR-confirmed SARS-CoV-2 infection or an uninfected control (not recorded which). Sequencing was carried out using whole blood. The J gene is TRBJ2-3, the V gene TRBV30; D not resolved. The CDR3 DNA reads as TGTGCCTGGATTCGGGCAGACGTCCACACAGATACGCAGTATTTT. Translating it yields CAWIRADVHTDTQYF.